This is a list of T cell receptor beta chains from one sample in a study of T cell responses to AZD1222 COVID-19 vaccine. Profiled with immunoSEQ multiplex PCR; TCRdb holds only in-frame clones, not every one. The sample records roughly 85,000 clones, less than 90% being singletons. The sample consisted of peripheral blood, taken on day 0 of AZD1222 vaccination. Receptors were obtained from an adult in good health. Each CDR3 is given with its conserved first and last residue. A D gene is named only where the DNA matches it firmly. Size is stated for part of the rows, as once, few or many counts, or as a class when the clone is expanded.

J	D	size	V	CDR3	DNA
TRBJ1-5	-	-	TRBV19	CASSIVLGGNQPQHF	TGTGCCAGTAGTATAGTTCTGGGGGGCAATCAGCCCCAGCATTTT
TRBJ2-7	TRBD1	-	TRBV11-2	CASSHAGTGYEQYF	TGTGCCAGCAGTCATGCCGGGACAGGCTACGAGCAGTACTTC
TRBJ1-2	TRBD1	-	TRBV28	CASSSGQGYGYTF	TGTGCCAGCAGTTCGGGACAGGGCTATGGCTACACCTTC
TRBJ1-3	-	-	TRBV12-3/TRBV12-4	CASSAGNTIYF	TGTGCCAGCAGTGCTGGAAACACCATATATTTT
TRBJ2-7	-	-	TRBV7-4	CASCTAFDF	TGTGCCAGCTGTACGGCCTTCGACTTC
TRBJ1-4	-	-	TRBV4-1	CASSQDEGRRLFF	TGCGCCAGCAGCCAAGATGAGGGGAGGAGACTGTTTTTT
TRBJ1-2	TRBD1	few	TRBV10-3	CAISESLQGASGYTF	TGTGCCATCAGTGAGTCGTTGCAGGGGGCCTCTGGCTACACCTTC
TRBJ2-5	TRBD1	-	TRBV7-2	CASSLRGQWGETQYF	TGTGCCAGCAGCTTAAGGGGGCAGTGGGGAGAGACCCAGTACTTC
TRBJ1-3	-	-	TRBV12-5	CASGLNRLYSGNTIYF	TGTGCTAGTGGTTTGAACAGACTCTACTCTGGAAACACCATATATTTT
TRBJ1-1	-	-	TRBV6-1	CASSEFVGTEAFF	TGTGCCAGCAGTGAATTCGTGGGGACTGAAGCTTTCTTT
TRBJ1-5	-	-	TRBV4-1	CASSQDLSGRNQPQHF	TGCGCCAGCAGCCAAGATTTGTCAGGACGAAATCAGCCCCAGCATTTT
TRBJ1-6	-	-	TRBV27	CASHMKNSLRVGYNSPLHF	TGTGCCAGCCACATGAAGAACAGCCTCCGTGTGGGATATAATTCACCCCTCCACTTT
TRBJ2-1	-	-	TRBV29-1	CSVRGSSYNEQFF	TGCAGCGTTAGAGGAAGCTCCTACAATGAGCAGTTCTTC
TRBJ2-3	TRBD2	-	TRBV13	CASSRGLAGVRDTQYF	TGTGCCAGCAGCCGGGGACTAGCGGGAGTAAGAGATACGCAGTATTTT
TRBJ1-2	TRBD1	once	TRBV5-5	CASNPGTGGYGYTF	TGTGCCAGCAACCCCGGGACAGGGGGTTATGGCTACACCTTC
TRBJ1-2	-	once	TRBV5-1	CASSLVQGPNYGYTF	TGCGCCAGCAGCTTGGTGCAGGGTCCTAACTATGGCTACACCTTC
TRBJ1-4	-	once	TRBV19	CASSPGSVPNEKLFF	TGTGCCAGTAGTCCAGGGTCGGTCCCTAATGAAAAACTGTTTTTT
TRBJ1-1	-	-	TRBV11-3	CASSAVRGTEAFF	TGTGCCAGCAGCGCCGTGCGGGGCACTGAAGCTTTCTTT
TRBJ2-1	-	-	TRBV3-1/TRBV3-2	CASSQPEFF	TGTGCCAGCAGCCAGCCCGAGTTCTTC
TRBJ2-5	-	-	TRBV2	CASRGGETQYF	TGTGCCAGCAGGGGGGGAGAGACCCAGTACTTC
TRBJ2-3	TRBD2	few	TRBV6-4	CASSPSGGTDTQYF	TGTGCCAGCAGCCCTAGCGGAGGCACAGATACGCAGTATTTT
TRBJ1-6	-	-	TRBV3-1/TRBV3-2	CASSQISRISPLHF	TGTGCCAGCAGCCAAATCTCCCGGATTTCACCCCTCCACTTT
TRBJ1-2	TRBD1	-	TRBV24-1	CATSDWRTGDYGYTF	TGTGCCACCAGTGATTGGAGGACAGGGGACTATGGCTACACCTTC
TRBJ1-1	TRBD1	-	TRBV12-5	CASGYLGQGITFF	TGTGCTAGTGGTTACCTCGGACAGGGAATAACTTTCTTT
TRBJ1-3	TRBD1	few	TRBV19	CASSGQVFPSGNTIYF	TGTGCCAGTTCGGGACAGGTTTTTCCCTCTGGAAACACCATATATTTT
TRBJ2-1	TRBD2	few	TRBV6-1	CASSELAGGYNEQFF	TGTGCCAGCAGTGAACTAGCGGGAGGGTACAATGAGCAGTTCTTC
TRBJ2-1	-	-	TRBV6-5	CATSGGLSYNEQFF	TGTGCCACCTCGGGGGGCCTCTCCTACAATGAGCAGTTCTTC
TRBJ2-7	-	-	TRBV19	CASSISLAKSYEQYF	TGTGCCAGTAGTATTAGTCTAGCTAAGTCCTACGAGCAGTACTTC
TRBJ2-6	-	-	TRBV30	CAWKTGPGANVLTF	TGTGCCTGGAAAACCGGGCCCGGGGCCAACGTCCTGACTTTC
TRBJ1-4	TRBD1	-	TRBV6-5	CASNRQGSTNEKLFF	TGTGCCAGCAACCGACAGGGATCAACTAATGAAAAACTGTTTTTT
TRBJ2-2	-	once	TRBV11-2	CASSPIGGRVGELFF	TGTGCCAGCAGCCCAATCGGGGGGCGGGTCGGGGAGCTGTTTTTT
TRBJ2-1	TRBD2	-	TRBV3-1/TRBV3-2	CASSQGLAYNEQFF	TGTGCCAGCAGCCAGGGACTAGCCTACAATGAGCAGTTCTTC
TRBJ2-1	TRBD2	-	TRBV7-9	CASSLNTRGSYNEQFF	TGTGCCAGCAGCTTAAACACGCGGGGGTCCTACAATGAGCAGTTCTTC
TRBJ1-2	-	-	TRBV4-1	CASSQDREINYGYTF	TGCGCCAGCAGCCAAGACAGGGAGATTAACTATGGCTACACCTTC
TRBJ2-1	TRBD2	-	TRBV7-2	CASSSSGGTEQFF	TGTGCCAGCAGCAGTAGCGGGGGGACAGAGCAGTTCTTC
TRBJ1-1	TRBD1	-	TRBV7-8	CASSFDRGIEAFF	TGTGCCAGCAGCTTTGACAGGGGAATTGAAGCTTTCTTT
TRBJ2-1	TRBD1	-	TRBV2	CASSRQGSSYNEQFF	TGTGCCAGCAGTCGACAGGGCAGCTCCTACAATGAGCAGTTCTTC
TRBJ1-1	-	-	TRBV30	CAWGRGVASEAFF	TGTGCCTGGGGGAGGGGTGTAGCGTCTGAAGCTTTCTTT
TRBJ2-7	TRBD1	-	TRBV28	CASAGPGQGAREQYF	TGTGCCAGCGCGGGGCCGGGACAGGGGGCTCGTGAGCAGTACTTC
TRBJ1-5	-	-	TRBV6-2/TRBV6-3	CASSYGQSNQPQHF	TGTGCCAGCAGTTACGGACAGAGCAATCAGCCCCAGCATTTT
TRBJ1-1	TRBD1	once	TRBV6-5	CASTVQGAANTEAFF	TGTGCCAGCACCGTACAGGGGGCGGCGAACACTGAAGCTTTCTTT